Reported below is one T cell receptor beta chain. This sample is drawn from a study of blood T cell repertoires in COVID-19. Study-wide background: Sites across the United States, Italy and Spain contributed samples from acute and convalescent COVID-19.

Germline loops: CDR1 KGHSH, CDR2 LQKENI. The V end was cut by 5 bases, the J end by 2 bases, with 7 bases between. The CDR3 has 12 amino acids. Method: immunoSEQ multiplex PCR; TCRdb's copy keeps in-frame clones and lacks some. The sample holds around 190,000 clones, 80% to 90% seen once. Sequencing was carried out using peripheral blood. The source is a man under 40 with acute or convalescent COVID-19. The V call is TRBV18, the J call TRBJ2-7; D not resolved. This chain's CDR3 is CASSASAYEQYF. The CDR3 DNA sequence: TGTGCCAGCTCAGCCAGCGCCTACGAGCAGTACTTC.